The source of this T cell receptor (beta chain) is a study of Graves' ophthalmopathy and Graves' hyperthyroidism. This CDR3 spans 11 amino acids. Germline assignment: CDR1 DFQATT and CDR2 SNEGSKA (reference sequence). V lost 2 bases, J lost 6 bases, and 8 bases lay in between. This clonotype was counted only a few times. The antigen is undetermined. Researchers took RNA transcripts and amplified TCR beta CDR3 regions from them. Scientists carried out first-round RT-PCR using HTBI primers and then a second-round multiplex PCR. TCRdb fed the multiplex PCR reads into MiXCR, producing one record per CDR3 protein. Here the sample spans roughly 220,000 distinct CDR3 sequences, around 45% being singletons. Study results and limitations: Blood also held most thyroid clonotypes expanded above 0.001 frequency.

The chain carries TRBV20-1 and TRBJ2-7; perhaps TRBD2 as D (5 bases). The sequencing input was peripheral blood. This clonotype originated in an adult man with Graves' ophthalmopathy. Here the CDR3 DNA reads TGCAGTGCTAGAAGCGGAGGCGAGCAGTACTTC. This sequence encodes CSARSGGEQYF.